Each of the 14 T cell receptor beta chains below was sequenced from the same sample in a study of T cells in Graves' hyperthyroidism and ophthalmopathy. Researchers took RNA transcripts and amplified the TCR beta CDR3 regions from them. In the first-round RT-PCR of the TCR CDR3, the HTBI primer set was used. TCRdb ran MiXCR on the multiplex PCR reads and lists one entry per CDR3 protein. The top ten clones hold about a sixth of a sample with around 500,000 distinct CDR3 sequences, 13% to 15% of them seen once. The source material was blood. The receptors derive from a woman aged 18-29 years with Graves' hyperthyroidism.

In this sample, this clonotype turned up many times. This chain connects TRBV20-1 to TRBJ1-2; weak D call: TRBD1 (5 bases). The CDR3 has 13 amino acids. V shed 6 bases and J shed 2 bases, with 13 bases lying between them. CDR1 is DFQATT, CDR2 SNEGSKA, per germline (reference sequence). The CDR3 loop reads CSAGAGTNYGYTF. The CDR3 bases are TGCAGTGCCGGGGCAGGAACCAACTATGGCTACACCTTC.

This clonotype occurred many times. J is TRBJ1-2 and V is TRBV12-3 or TRBV12-4; D call uncertain. This CDR3 spans 13 amino acids. Trimming left V 3 bases short and J 8 bases short, with 13 bases between. CDR3 in DNA: TGTGCCAGCAGTTTTGTCTCTGTCCGCGGCTACACCTTC. This sequence encodes CASSFVSVRGYTF.

This clonotype was picked up many times. The chain uses TRBV11-3 and TRBJ1-4; TRBD1 matches at 12 bases. Germline assignment: CDR1 SGHNT and CDR2 YENEEA. V lost 5 bases and J lost 0; bases outside the gene matches: 4. The CDR3 covers 17 residues. CDR3 in amino acids: CASSPGQGATTNEKLFF. The CDR3 DNA is TGTGCCAGCAGCCCGGGACAGGGGGCAACAACTAATGAAAAACTGTTTTTT.

A note on this clonotype: This may come from a read error, since a much larger clone is one base off. The rearrangement joins TRBV5-1 to TRBJ1-6, with TRBD1 identical over 8 bases. Trimming removed 0 bases from V and 7 bases from J; junction bases left unmatched: 6. The germline gives CDR1 SGHRS, CDR2 YFSETQ. The CDR3 is 16 residues long. The CDR3 DNA follows: TGCGCCAGCAGCTTGGCCTTGACAGGGGTGAATTCACCCCTCCACTTT. The encoded protein is CASSLALTGVNSPLHF.

Many counts were recorded for this clonotype. V gene TRBV12-3 or TRBV12-4 combines with J gene TRBJ2-7, with D uncertain. V lost 5 bases and J 2 bases, leaving 10 bases between the germline ends. There are 13 residues in the CDR3. The DNA for the CDR3 is TGTGCCAGCAGTCCCCGACTCACCTACGAGCAGTACTTC. This encodes CASSPRLTYEQYF.

The rearrangement links TRBV9 to TRBJ1-1, with unresolved D. The CDR3 spans 14 residues. Germline V gene lookup returns CDR1 SGDLS and CDR2 YYNGEE. V gave up 3 bases and J gave up 0 bases, with 9 bases separating them. The CDR3 region is CASSEREVNTEAFF. The CDR3 DNA sequence: TGTGCCAGCAGCGAGCGTGAGGTGAACACTGAAGCTTTCTTT.

This clonotype showed up many times. In DNA form, the CDR3 reads TGTGCCAGCAGCTTAAGGGAGGACGAGCAGTACTTC. Translating gives CASSLREDEQYF. The chain carries TRBV11-2 and TRBJ2-7, with TRBD2 as a possible D gene (6 bases). The V end lost 2 bases, the J end lost 5 bases, and 7 bases lay between the germline ends. The germline gives CDR1 SGHAT, CDR2 FQNNGV. This CDR3 contains 12 residues.

This clonotype was seen repeatedly, ten times or more. The chain combines TRBV5-4 with TRBJ2-3; TRBD2 might be the D (6 bases). Looked up from germline, CDR1 is SGHNT and CDR2 is YYREEE (reference sequence). The CDR3 sequence is 15 residues long. The ends were cut back, 1 base at V and 0 bases at J, with 9 bases in the middle. This CDR3 reads CASSLPGVSTDTQYF. CDR3 bases: TGTGCCAGCAGCTTGCCGGGAGTTAGCACAGATACGCAGTATTTT.

This clonotype has at least ten counts. One junction end disagrees with the germline gene, perhaps due to a read error. The chain has TRBV19 and TRBJ1-1, with TRBD1 matching 9 bases. Per the germline V gene, CDR1 is LNHDA and CDR2 is SQIVND (reference sequence). This CDR3 comprises 14 residues. CDR3 DNA sequence: TGTGCCAGTAGAATAGGACAGGGGAAGACTGAAGCTTTCTTT. Its translation is CASRIGQGKTEAFF.

This clonotype was detected ten times or more. The chain combines TRBV3-1 with TRBJ1-1, with D tentatively TRBD1 (5 bases). V dropped 4 bases and J dropped 0 bases, with 15 bases sitting between them. Germline assignment: CDR1 LGHDT and CDR2 YNNKEL (reference sequence). This CDR3 region has 16 residues. CDR3 residues: CASSPFDSPLNTEAFF. The CDR3 DNA follows: TGTGCCAGCAGCCCCTTCGACAGCCCCTTGAACACTGAAGCTTTCTTT. Supplemented by reference TRBV3-1 and TRBJ1-1, the full variable domain reads DTAVSQTPKYLVTQMGNDKSIKCEQNLGHDTMYWYKQDSKKFLKIMFSYNNKELIINETVPNRFSPKSPDKAHLNLHINSLELGDSAVYFCASSPFDSPLNTEAFFGQGTRLTVV.

The table lists this clonotype with many counts. The V call is TRBV12-3 or TRBV12-4, the J call TRBJ2-1; 8 nucleotides match TRBD2. This CDR3 spans 15 amino acids. Unmatched junction bases numbered 7, after V lost 2 bases and J lost 7 bases. The CDR3 DNA reads as TGTGCCAGCAGTTTATTAGCGGGAACGGGAAATGAGCAGTTCTTC. Translating gives CASSLLAGTGNEQFF.

Notes on this clonotype: The germline gene is not matched at one end of the junction; a read error may be the cause. The chain combines TRBV18 with TRBJ1-1; no clear D gene. The CDR3 is 12 residues long. CDR1 KGHSH and CDR2 LQKENI come from the germline V gene. The chain's CDR3 is CASSPGRTEASF. CDR3 in DNA: TGTGCCAGCTCACCAGGTCGGACTGAAGCTTCCTTT. The complete variable domain, with remaining parts taken from reference TRBV18 and TRBJ1-1, reads NAGVMQNPRHLVRRRGQEARLRCSPMKGHSHVYWYRQLPEEGLKFMVYLQKENIIDESGMPKERFSAEFPKEGPSILRIQQVVRGDSAAYFCASSPGRTEASFGQGTRLTVV.

The chain combines TRBV5-1 with TRBJ2-5; 10 bases are shared with TRBD2. The CDR3 totals 16 residues. Germline V gene lookup returns CDR1 SGHRS and CDR2 YFSETQ. Trimming took 5 bases from V and 3 from J; bases not matched to a gene: 10. The CDR3, as DNA: TGCGCCAGCAGTTTTATCGGACTAGCGGCCAAAGAGACCCAGTACTTC. Translation: CASSFIGLAAKETQYF.

The chain links TRBV4-1 to TRBJ1-2; D may be TRBD1 (6 bases). Trimming stripped 4 bases from V and 0 bases from J, with 12 bases between. This CDR3 is built from 15 residues. The V gene's germline CDR1 is MGHRA and CDR2 YSYEKL. CDR3 DNA: TGCGCCAGCAGCCCACGGGACATTTCTAACTATGGCTACACCTTC. Translating it yields CASSPRDISNYGYTF.